The clone carrying this T cell receptor (beta chain) was observed many times. This specimen belongs to a study of response to subunit inactivated influenza vaccine. Germline V lookup: CDR1 SGHVS, CDR2 FNYEAQ. V gave up 2 bases and J gave up 1 base, with 10 bases separating them. This CDR3 is 15 amino acids long. TCRdb re-called the RT-PCR reads through MiXCR, storing one row per CDR3 protein. The sample has about 180,000 distinct CDR3 sequences, about 9% seen once. The starting material was non-naive T cells sorted from PBMCs, obtained on the day of vaccination. The sequence came from a man between 50 and 59 years old who received an inactivated influenza vaccine. The V call is TRBV7-6, the J call TRBJ2-3; no firm D call. The DNA for the CDR3 is TGTGCCAGCAGCTTATCTGGGCAAGGCACAGATACGCAGTATTTT. Protein product: CASSLSGQGTDTQYF.